In its sample, the clone carrying this T cell receptor (beta chain) was seen many times. This specimen belongs to a study of T cells after yellow fever vaccination. CDR3 size: 13 residues. V was cut by 5 bases and J by 0 bases, with 8 bases left in between. Germline CDR1 DFQATT, CDR2 SNEGSKA (reference sequence). A single record per CDR3 protein comes from TCRdb applying MiXCR to the 5' RACE reads. This table has approximately 340,000 distinct CDR3 sequences, 8.7% appearing once. Sample: PBMCs, taken on the day of the first yellow fever vaccination. This rearrangement joins TRBV20-1 to TRBJ2-4; D uncertain. The receptor comes from a man aged 18 to 35 who received the YFV17D yellow fever vaccine. CDR3 nucleotides: TGCAGTGCTGCAGCTCTAGCCAAAAACATTCAGTACTTC. Translation gives CSAAALAKNIQYF.